This TCR beta chain is from a study of T cells in Graves' hyperthyroidism and ophthalmopathy. Study conclusions and caveats: Blood samples included most of the expanded thyroid clonotypes exceeding 0.001. In validation, the model predicted ophthalmopathy. These predictions came a median approximately 5.9 months before onset.

This clonotype was seen at least ten times. Its antigen remains unknown. Aged 18 to 65, the patients had hyperthyroidism that was newly diagnosed and had lasted under 2 months. Clinical symptoms, serum thyroxine, TRAb, thyroid ultrasound and orbital computed tomography established diagnosis. Amplification targeted TCR beta CDR3 regions from RNA transcripts. A set of HTBI primers served as the primers for a first-round RT-PCR of the TCR CDR3. Each CDR3 protein gets one entry after TCRdb re-called the multiplex PCR reads with MiXCR. Of hundreds of thousands of distinct CDR3 sequences listed, 38% are singletons. With 5 bases clipped from V and 2 bases from J, the junction kept 1 base outside the gene matches. The CDR3 extends over 13 amino acids. Germline V gene sequence: CDR1 SGHVS, CDR2 FQNEAQ.

The receptor was derived from a man in his late teens or twenties with Graves' hyperthyroidism. The chain links TRBV7-8 to TRBJ2-7; 9 bases align to TRBD1. The specimen sequenced was blood. The CDR3 nucleotides read TGTGCCAGCAGCCGGGACAGGGCCTACGAGCAGTACTTC. This sequence encodes CASSRDRAYEQYF.